This is a list of T cell receptor beta chains from one sample in a study of OX40 agonist ivuxolimab in advanced cancers. TCRdb's table, derived via immunoSEQ multiplex PCR, lists solely in-frame clones and lacks some. The sample shows 35,000 to 40,000 clones, 82% of them seen only once. The sequencing here drew on CD4+ or CD8+ T cells sorted from blood, taken in a trial of the OX40 agonist ivuxolimab. These receptor sequences come from an adult with an advanced solid tumor such as melanoma, head and neck, liver or kidney cancer. Both conserved end residues are part of each CDR3. D genes are given only for firm matches. Not every row has a clone size; where given, it reads once, few, many or a size class.

j_call	v_call	d_call	clone_size	cdr3_nt	cdr3_aa
TRBJ2-7	TRBV6-6	TRBD1	-	TGTGCCAGCAGCGCCGGGACAGGGCGGTACGAGCAGTACTTC	CASSAGTGRYEQYF
TRBJ2-1	TRBV21-1	-	once	TGTGCCAGCAGCAAAGAAAGTGGGTACAATGAGCAGTTCTTC	CASSKESGYNEQFF
TRBJ2-7	TRBV29-1	TRBD1	-	TGCAGCGTTGCACAGGGGCTCTCCTACGAGCAGTACTTC	CSVAQGLSYEQYF
TRBJ2-7	TRBV7-2	-	-	TGTGCCAGCAGCTTAATCGGACACGAGCAGTACTTC	CASSLIGHEQYF
TRBJ1-1	TRBV30	-	-	TGTGCCTGGGGACAGCAGAACACTGAAGCTTTCTTT	CAWGQQNTEAFF
TRBJ1-1	TRBV28	-	-	TGTGCCAGCAGACCTCATACAGGGTCTGGTACTGAAGCTTTCTTT	CASRPHTGSGTEAFF
TRBJ2-2	TRBV4-1	TRBD2	-	TGCGCCAGCAGCCGGGAGGGGAACACCGGGGAGCTGTTTTTT	CASSREGNTGELFF
TRBJ1-1	TRBV9	TRBD1	-	TGTGCCAGCAGCGCAGGGGGCGGAGGCACTGAAGCTTTCTTT	CASSAGGGGTEAFF
TRBJ1-3	TRBV11-2	-	-	TGTGCCAGCAGCTCTCGACATCTCTCTGGAAACACCATATATTTT	CASSSRHLSGNTIYF
TRBJ2-7	TRBV7-9	-	-	TGTGCCAGCGTGCGGGGCCAGGCTGGTCTTTACGAGCAGTACTTC	CASVRGQAGLYEQYF
TRBJ1-5	TRBV29-1	TRBD1	-	TGCAGCGTTATTTTACCGGGACAGCTAAATCAGCCCCAGCATTTT	CSVILPGQLNQPQHF
TRBJ2-1	TRBV5-3	-	-	TGTGCCAGCAGCTCAACGGGAGTCATCGGGCAGTTCTTC	CASSSTGVIGQFF
TRBJ2-2	TRBV4-2	-	-	TGTGCCAGCAGCCAAGAACCCGGGGAGCTGTTTTTT	CASSQEPGELFF
TRBJ2-5	TRBV5-4	TRBD2	few	TGTGCCAGCAGGCCGGGACTAGCCGGAAAGACCCAGTACTTC	CASRPGLAGKTQYF
TRBJ2-3	TRBV6-1	-	-	TGTGCCAGCAGTGAAAATACGCAGTATTTT	CASSENTQYF
TRBJ1-4	TRBV4-2	TRBD1	-	TGTGCCAGCAGCCAAGCTGCGCCGGGACAGGGGCCAATGAATAATGAAAAACTGTTTTTT	CASSQAAPGQGPMNNEKLFF
TRBJ2-7	TRBV7-9	-	few	TGTGCCAGCAGCTTACAAGGACTATACTCCTACGAGCAGTACTTC	CASSLQGLYSYEQYF
TRBJ2-1	TRBV21-1	-	-	TGTGCCAGCAGCAAAGAGTGGCAGGGAAAAGGGAATGAGCAGTTCTTC	CASSKEWQGKGNEQFF
TRBJ2-3	TRBV2	TRBD1	-	TGTGCCAGCAGTGCCGGGACAGGGCTTACAGATACGCAGTATTTT	CASSAGTGLTDTQYF
TRBJ2-5	TRBV7-3	TRBD1	-	TGTGCCAGCAGCCGGGCAGGGGGTCAGGAGACCCAGTACTTC	CASSRAGGQETQYF
TRBJ2-1	TRBV7-9	TRBD2	-	TGTGCCAGCACTTTCAGCGGGGTTGGTGAGCAGTTCTTC	CASTFSGVGEQFF
TRBJ2-5	TRBV18	TRBD1	few	TGTGCCAGCTCACCATCACAGGGGAAAAACCAAGAGACCCAGTACTTC	CASSPSQGKNQETQYF
TRBJ2-1	TRBV7-8	-	-	TGTGCCAGCAGCCTAATGCCCGGGAGCTCCTACAATGAGCAGTTCTTC	CASSLMPGSSYNEQFF
TRBJ2-2	TRBV6-1	-	few	TGTGCCAGCAGTGTAACTGAGACCGGGGAGCTGTTTTTT	CASSVTETGELFF
TRBJ2-7	TRBV30	TRBD2	-	TGTGCCTGGAGTAGGGCTAGCGGGAGTTACGAGCAGTACTTC	CAWSRASGSYEQYF
TRBJ1-1	TRBV27	-	-	TGTGCCACCAAGACAACCCAGGACGGTATGAACACTGAAGCTTTCTTT	CATKTTQDGMNTEAFF
TRBJ2-1	TRBV9	-	-	TGTGCCAGCAGCGTACAGGGTTCCTACAATGAGCAGTTCTTC	CASSVQGSYNEQFF
TRBJ2-3	TRBV6-6	TRBD1	-	TGTGCCAGCAGTTTACAGGGGGCGAGAAAGGATACGCAGTATTTT	CASSLQGARKDTQYF
TRBJ2-5	TRBV6-5	-	-	TGTGCCAGCAGTTACATGTGGACCCAGTACTTC	CASSYMWTQYF
TRBJ2-3	TRBV14	-	-	TGTGCCAGCAGCTCTCGAGCGGCTAGCACAGATACGCAGTATTTT	CASSSRAASTDTQYF
TRBJ1-4	TRBV11-2	-	-	TGTGCCAGCAGCTTAGGGACAGCAACTAATGAAAAACTGTTTTTT	CASSLGTATNEKLFF
TRBJ2-7	TRBV27	-	once	TGTGCCAGCAGTTTATCGAACGGCAGGGAGTACGAGCAGTACTTC	CASSLSNGREYEQYF
TRBJ2-7	TRBV7-9	TRBD2	-	TGTGCCAGCAGCGCCTATCTAGCGGGAGGTATAATCCACGAGCAGTACTTC	CASSAYLAGGIIHEQYF
TRBJ2-6	TRBV18	-	-	TGTGCCAGCTCACCATCGTTTTTCGGCGGTTACTCTGGGGCCAACGTCCTGACTTTC	CASSPSFFGGYSGANVLTF
TRBJ2-3	TRBV29-1	TRBD1	-	TGCAGCGTCCGGACAGGAGTCACAGATACGCAGTATTTT	CSVRTGVTDTQYF
TRBJ2-3	TRBV9	TRBD1	-	TGTGCCAGCAGCGCCCGGGACAGGGTTGTAGATACGCAGTATTTT	CASSARDRVVDTQYF
TRBJ2-6	TRBV6-4	-	-	TGTGCCAGCAGCCGGGACATAGGCCCTGGGGCCAACGTCCTGACTTTC	CASSRDIGPGANVLTF
TRBJ2-5	TRBV7-3	-	-	TGTGCCAGCAGCTTGGGACGGAGCCCCCAAGAGACCCAGTACTTC	CASSLGRSPQETQYF
TRBJ1-1	TRBV19	-	-	TGTGCCAGTACCGTGACGGGTGGGACTGAAGCTTTCTTT	CASTVTGGTEAFF
TRBJ2-3	TRBV7-3	TRBD2	-	TGTGCCAGCAGCTTAGGGACTAGCGGCACAGATACGCAGTATTTT	CASSLGTSGTDTQYF
TRBJ2-3	TRBV7-9	-	-	TGTGCCAGCAGCTTTACAGCTAGCACAGATACGCAGTATTTT	CASSFTASTDTQYF